A selection of T cell receptor beta chains follows, all from one sample in a study of shared clonotypes between healthy human individuals. Clones were sequenced by immunoSEQ multiplex PCR, and TCRdb holds only the in-frame ones, with some missing. Here the sample spans about 2.1 million clones, approximately 92% being singletons. Sequenced material: naive CD8+ T cells from PBMCs. The origin of the receptors is a man younger than 35 in good health. Some clones in this sample may be carry-over from other donors' samples. CDR3s include the opening cysteine and the closing phenylalanine or tryptophan. The order of the fields is V gene, clone size, D gene, J gene, CDR3 protein, CDR3 DNA. The D gene is left open where the match is weak. Size is stated for part of the rows, as once, few or many counts, or as a class when the clone is expanded.

v_call: TRBV19; clone_size: NA; d_call: NA; j_call: TRBJ1-5; cdr3_aa: CASSILVQPSNQPQHF; cdr3_nt: TGTGCCAGTAGTATATTAGTACAGCCTAGCAATCAGCCCCAGCATTTT
v_call: TRBV27; clone_size: NA; d_call: NA; j_call: TRBJ2-7; cdr3_aa: CASSFGTRSGEQYF; cdr3_nt: TGTGCCAGCAGTTTCGGGACCCGGAGTGGCGAGCAGTACTTC
v_call: TRBV5-4; clone_size: NA; d_call: TRBD1; j_call: TRBJ2-7; cdr3_aa: CASSADRLSLSYEQYF; cdr3_nt: TGTGCCAGCAGCGCGGACAGGCTCTCTCTTTCCTACGAGCAGTACTTC
v_call: TRBV29-1; clone_size: few; d_call: NA; j_call: TRBJ1-1; cdr3_aa: CSVDAAQNTEAFF; cdr3_nt: TGCAGCGTTGACGCGGCCCAAAACACTGAAGCTTTCTTT
v_call: TRBV28; clone_size: many; d_call: TRBD1; j_call: TRBJ1-5; cdr3_aa: CASSWTGLYQPQHF; cdr3_nt: TGTGCCAGCAGTTGGACAGGACTGTATCAGCCCCAGCATTTT
v_call: TRBV5-6; clone_size: NA; d_call: NA; j_call: TRBJ2-2; cdr3_aa: CASSLTPGELFF; cdr3_nt: TGTGCCAGCAGCTTGACCCCCGGGGAGCTGTTTTTT
v_call: TRBV7-9; clone_size: NA; d_call: TRBD1; j_call: TRBJ1-5; cdr3_aa: CASSGPTGGVNQPQHF; cdr3_nt: TGTGCCAGCAGCGGCCCCACAGGGGGCGTAAATCAGCCCCAGCATTTT
v_call: TRBV21-1; clone_size: NA; d_call: NA; j_call: TRBJ2-1; cdr3_aa: CASSKATGVPYNEQFF; cdr3_nt: TGTGCCAGCAGCAAAGCTACGGGAGTCCCTTACAATGAGCAGTTCTTC
v_call: TRBV15; clone_size: NA; d_call: TRBD2; j_call: TRBJ2-7; cdr3_aa: CATSPGGYEQYF; cdr3_nt: TGTGCCACCAGCCCGGGGGGTTACGAGCAGTACTTC
v_call: TRBV29-1; clone_size: NA; d_call: TRBD2; j_call: TRBJ2-7; cdr3_aa: CSVVLAGVRYEQYF; cdr3_nt: TGCAGCGTTGTTCTAGCGGGAGTCAGGTACGAGCAGTACTTC
v_call: TRBV27; clone_size: NA; d_call: NA; j_call: TRBJ2-1; cdr3_aa: CASTLEVGLPPYNEQFF; cdr3_nt: TGTGCCAGCACCCTAGAGGTCGGCCTTCCCCCCTACAATGAGCAGTTCTTC
v_call: TRBV11-2; clone_size: NA; d_call: NA; j_call: TRBJ1-1; cdr3_aa: CASSLGVWENTEAFF; cdr3_nt: TGTGCCAGCAGCTTAGGGGTTTGGGAGAACACTGAAGCTTTCTTT
v_call: TRBV5-1; clone_size: NA; d_call: NA; j_call: TRBJ2-7; cdr3_aa: CASRTIRDGDREQYF; cdr3_nt: TGCGCCAGCAGAACAATTCGGGACGGGGATAGGGAGCAGTACTTC
v_call: TRBV6-5; clone_size: NA; d_call: NA; j_call: TRBJ2-3; cdr3_aa: CASSYYRIPHTQYF; cdr3_nt: TGTGCCAGCAGTTACTACAGGATTCCTCATACGCAGTATTTT
v_call: TRBV2; clone_size: once; d_call: NA; j_call: TRBJ2-7; cdr3_aa: CASSGWQANYEQYF; cdr3_nt: TGTGCCAGCAGCGGTTGGCAGGCGAACTACGAGCAGTACTTC
v_call: TRBV15; clone_size: NA; d_call: NA; j_call: TRBJ1-1; cdr3_aa: CATSARTDLNTEAFF; cdr3_nt: TGTGCCACCAGCGCCCGGACAGACCTGAACACTGAAGCTTTCTTT
v_call: TRBV7-9; clone_size: NA; d_call: NA; j_call: TRBJ2-7; cdr3_aa: CASSFDTAYYEQYF; cdr3_nt: TGTGCCAGCAGCTTTGATACCGCTTACTACGAGCAGTACTTC
v_call: TRBV5-6; clone_size: NA; d_call: NA; j_call: TRBJ2-1; cdr3_aa: CASSFGGWGEQFF; cdr3_nt: TGTGCCAGCAGCTTCGGGGGATGGGGTGAGCAGTTCTTC
v_call: TRBV19; clone_size: NA; d_call: NA; j_call: TRBJ1-1; cdr3_aa: CASSMGHGLLEAFF; cdr3_nt: TGTGCCAGTAGTATGGGCCATGGCTTACTGGAAGCTTTCTTT
v_call: TRBV7-6; clone_size: NA; d_call: NA; j_call: TRBJ1-1; cdr3_aa: CASSFGGMNTEAFF; cdr3_nt: TGTGCCAGCAGCTTCGGGGGAATGAACACTGAAGCTTTCTTT
v_call: TRBV30; clone_size: NA; d_call: TRBD1; j_call: TRBJ1-2; cdr3_aa: CAWTPADRGRGGYTF; cdr3_nt: TGTGCCTGGACACCTGCTGACAGGGGGCGCGGAGGCTACACCTTC
v_call: TRBV9; clone_size: NA; d_call: NA; j_call: TRBJ2-5; cdr3_aa: CASSAGWTKQETQYF; cdr3_nt: TGTGCCAGCAGCGCAGGCTGGACCAAGCAAGAGACCCAGTACTTC
v_call: TRBV10-3; clone_size: NA; d_call: TRBD2; j_call: TRBJ2-3; cdr3_aa: CAISAGGFSDTQYF; cdr3_nt: TGTGCCATCTCCGCGGGAGGATTTTCAGATACGCAGTATTTT
v_call: TRBV7-2; clone_size: NA; d_call: NA; j_call: TRBJ2-3; cdr3_aa: CASGAIAADTQYF; cdr3_nt: TGTGCCAGCGGAGCCATAGCGGCAGATACGCAGTATTTT
v_call: TRBV29-1; clone_size: NA; d_call: NA; j_call: TRBJ2-7; cdr3_aa: CSARGGTAYEQYF; cdr3_nt: TGCAGCGCCCGAGGGGGGACAGCCTACGAGCAGTACTTC
v_call: TRBV9; clone_size: NA; d_call: NA; j_call: TRBJ2-6; cdr3_aa: CASKGSGANVLTF; cdr3_nt: TGTGCCAGCAAAGGCTCTGGGGCCAACGTCCTGACTTTC
v_call: TRBV5-1; clone_size: NA; d_call: NA; j_call: TRBJ1-4; cdr3_aa: CASSLRPGLGTNEKLFF; cdr3_nt: TGCGCCAGCAGCTTACGCCCAGGGCTAGGAACTAATGAAAAACTGTTTTTT
v_call: TRBV7-9; clone_size: NA; d_call: TRBD1; j_call: TRBJ2-7; cdr3_aa: CASRAETGGFEQYF; cdr3_nt: TGTGCCAGCAGGGCCGAGACAGGGGGCTTCGAGCAGTACTTC
v_call: TRBV19; clone_size: NA; d_call: NA; j_call: TRBJ1-2; cdr3_aa: CASSMVGSVNYGYTF; cdr3_nt: TGTGCCAGTAGTATGGTTGGCAGCGTCAACTATGGCTACACCTTC
v_call: TRBV5-4; clone_size: once; d_call: NA; j_call: TRBJ2-7; cdr3_aa: CASSSGRFYEQYF; cdr3_nt: TGTGCCAGCAGCTCAGGACGGTTCTACGAGCAGTACTTC
v_call: TRBV28; clone_size: NA; d_call: NA; j_call: TRBJ2-3; cdr3_aa: CASSPAWQAADTQYF; cdr3_nt: TGTGCCAGCAGCCCCGCTTGGCAGGCCGCAGATACGCAGTATTTT
v_call: TRBV7-2; clone_size: NA; d_call: TRBD1; j_call: TRBJ1-5; cdr3_aa: CASSLGRGLANQPQHF; cdr3_nt: TGTGCCAGCAGCTTAGGTAGGGGGCTGGCCAATCAGCCCCAGCATTTT
v_call: TRBV30; clone_size: once; d_call: TRBD2; j_call: TRBJ2-1; cdr3_aa: CAWSRLAGLVNEQFF; cdr3_nt: TGTGCCTGGAGTAGACTAGCGGGATTGGTTAATGAGCAGTTCTTC
v_call: TRBV5-1; clone_size: NA; d_call: TRBD2; j_call: TRBJ2-1; cdr3_aa: CASSLVTSAYNEQFF; cdr3_nt: TGCGCCAGCAGCTTGGTGACTAGCGCATACAATGAGCAGTTCTTC
v_call: TRBV9; clone_size: once; d_call: TRBD2; j_call: TRBJ2-2; cdr3_aa: CASSPRGGTSGRMGPTGELFF; cdr3_nt: TGTGCCAGCAGCCCCAGGGGTGGGACTAGCGGGAGAATGGGTCCTACCGGGGAGCTGTTTTTT
v_call: TRBV7-9; clone_size: NA; d_call: NA; j_call: TRBJ1-2; cdr3_aa: CASSLVGAEGYTF; cdr3_nt: TGTGCCAGCAGCTTAGTAGGGGCGGAGGGCTACACCTTC
v_call: TRBV11-2; clone_size: NA; d_call: TRBD1; j_call: TRBJ1-3; cdr3_aa: CASSSRTGELSGNTIYF; cdr3_nt: TGTGCCAGCAGCAGCAGGACAGGGGAGCTCTCTGGAAACACCATATATTTT